These 30 T cell receptor beta chains came from one sample sequenced in a study of sequential checkpoint blockade in melanoma. Method: immunoSEQ multiplex PCR; TCRdb's copy keeps in-frame clones and lacks some. The profile shows around 18,000 clones, 60% to 80% of them singletons. Noted treatment: randomized to nivolumab then ipilimumab (arm A) or the reverse (arm B). This material consisted of CD8+ T cells sorted from blood (inferred from file names), taken from a patient given nivolumab and ipilimumab in sequence. All receptors come from a human donor with melanoma.

This clone was counted a single time. The chain employs TRBV5-5 and TRBJ2-5; 9 bases agree with TRBD1. With the DNA end fitting TRBJ2-7 better, the J assignment may be wrong. Germline V gene data show CDR1 as SGHKS and CDR2 as YYEKEE (reference sequence). CDR3 length equals 16 residues. Written as DNA, the CDR3 is TGTGCCAGCAGCTTTAGGGGACAGGGCATCCCCTACGAGCAGTACTTC. Protein product: CASSFRGQGIPYEQYF.

The rearrangement links TRBV27 to TRBJ2-7, with 8 bases that match TRBD1. The CDR3 runs 15 residues. V lost 4 bases and J lost 5; bases outside the gene matches: 10. CDR1 and CDR2 (germline): MNHEY, SMNVEV (reference sequence). CDR3: CASSSQGALVDEQYF. The CDR3 DNA is TGTGCCAGCAGTTCCCAGGGGGCCCTCGTCGACGAGCAGTACTTC.

V is TRBV15 and J is TRBJ2-1, with 8 bases matching TRBD2. The length of the CDR3 is 14 residues. Germline V lookup: CDR1 LNHNV, CDR2 YYDKDF (reference sequence). V lost 6 bases and J lost 7; bases outside the gene matches: 8. CDR3 sequence: CATRAAGVSNEQFF. As DNA, the CDR3 is TGTGCCACCAGGGCAGCGGGAGTAAGTAATGAGCAGTTCTTC.

This CDR3 reads CSVQGGMTNTEAFF. In DNA form, the CDR3 reads TGCAGCGTTCAGGGAGGGATGACGAACACTGAAGCTTTCTTT. This chain joins TRBV29-1 and TRBJ1-1, with D possibly TRBD1 on 5 matching bases. The CDR3 covers 14 residues. The germline CDR1 and CDR2 sequences are SQVTM and ANQGSEA. The V end lost 5 bases, the J end lost 1 base, and 14 bases lay between the germline ends.

The CDR3, as DNA: TGTGCCAGCAGCTTAGTGAGTAATCGGGAGGATGAGCAGTTCTTC. It yields the protein CASSLVSNREDEQFF. The J gene is TRBJ2-1, the V gene TRBV7-9, with 7 bases matching TRBD2. The V gene end was trimmed by 1 base and the J gene end by 8 bases; junction bases not matched to a gene: 8. This CDR3 has 15 residues. The germline V gene has CDR1 SEHNR and CDR2 FQNEAQ (reference sequence).

This chain uses TRBV28 with TRBJ2-7; 7 positions agree with TRBD1. Germline trimming cut 7 bases from V and 3 bases from J; bases unmatched to any gene: 12. Germline CDR1 and CDR2: MDHEN and SYDVKM. The CDR3 contains 15 residues. CDR3 nucleotide sequence: TGTGCCAGCACCGAACCCAAGACAGGGCTCTACGAGCAGTACTTC. It encodes CASTEPKTGLYEQYF.

This clone occurred a few times. This chain links TRBV4-3 with TRBJ2-7; 7 bases fit TRBD2. The CDR3 runs to 19 residues. Germline-derived CDR1 and CDR2 are LGHNA and YSLEER. The V segment lost 3 bases and the J segment 0 bases; nucleotides outside the gene matches: 17. CDR3 residues: CASSQVVGISGGSSYEQYF. The CDR3 region has the DNA TGCGCCAGCAGCCAGGTTGTTGGGATTTCCGGCGGGAGCTCCTACGAGCAGTACTTC.

The rearrangement links TRBV18 to TRBJ1-3; 9 bases agree with TRBD1. V shed 2 bases, J shed 8 bases, and the junction held 7 bases outside the gene matches. Germline CDR1 KGHSH, CDR2 LQKENI. This CDR3 has 15 amino acids. The CDR3 bases are TGTGCCAGCTCACCAGGGACAGGGTATTTGGACACCATATATTTT. This sequence encodes CASSPGTGYLDTIYF.

This clone was seen only a few times. A much larger clone lies a single base off, so this may be a read error. Other DNA sequences within the sample encode an identical CDR3. V and J are TRBV4-1 and TRBJ1-1; D call uncertain. This CDR3 is built from 12 residues. Germline lookup yields CDR1 MGHRA and CDR2 YSYEKL. Trimming pared 5 bases from V and 0 bases from J, leaving 4 bases between. The CDR3 reads CASSAVNTEAFF. Written as DNA, the CDR3 is TGCGCCAGCAGCGCAGTGAACACTGAAGCTTTCTTT.

The chain couples TRBV2 to TRBJ2-3, with 7 bases lining up with TRBD2. The V gene's germline CDR1 is SNHLY and CDR2 FYNNEI. V shed 4 bases and J 0 bases; nucleotides not matched to a gene: 7. The CDR3 consists of 16 residues. CDR3: CASSGLGGTSTDTQYF. CDR3 DNA sequence: TGTGCCAGCAGTGGCCTCGGGGGGACTAGCACAGATACGCAGTATTTT.

This sequence joins TRBV11-2 and TRBJ2-1; D possibly corresponds to TRBD1 (7 bases). Trimming took 2 bases from V and 0 from J, leaving 14 bases between them. CDR3 size: 17 residues. Germline lookup yields CDR1 SGHAT and CDR2 FQNNGV. The CDR3 DNA is TGTGCCAGCAGCTTAAAATTCAGGGGGGTCTCCTACAATGAGCAGTTCTTC. Translating gives CASSLKFRGVSYNEQFF.

The chain recombines TRBV30 with TRBJ1-2; tentative D call: TRBD1 (6 bases). This CDR3 is built from 11 residues. Per the germline V gene, CDR1 is GTSNPN and CDR2 is SVGIG (reference sequence). V was trimmed by 5 bases and J by 7 bases, leaving 11 bases between them. CDR3 in DNA: TGTGCCTGGGAACAGGGAGTTGGCTACACCTTC. It encodes CAWEQGVGYTF.

The V and J genes are TRBV5-1 and TRBJ2-3; possibly TRBD1 for D (5 bases). The CDR3 contains 14 residues. V lost 4 bases to trimming and J lost 1 base, with 10 bases between them. The V gene's germline CDR1 is SGHRS and CDR2 YFSETQ. The CDR3 here is CASSELGGTDTQYF. DNA of the CDR3: TGCGCCAGCAGCGAGCTAGGGGGCACAGATACGCAGTATTTT. The whole variable domain, remainder taken from reference TRBV5-1 and TRBJ2-3, is KAGVTQTPRYLIKTRGQQVTLSCSPISGHRSVSWYQQTPGQGLQFLFEYFSETQRNKGNFPGRFSGRQFSNSRSEMNVSTLELGDSALYLCASSELGGTDTQYFGPGTRLTVL.

This clone is deemed medium-sized (0.01 to 0.1%). The same CDR3 arises from other DNA sequences in this sample as well. V and J are TRBV9 and TRBJ1-1; 10 bases are a match to TRBD1. CDR1 and CDR2 (germline): SGDLS, YYNGEE. CDR3 length: 15 residues. Trimming removed 2 bases from V and 1 base from J; junction bases left unmatched: 2. The CDR3 protein is CASSVGTGANTEAFF. CDR3 nucleotide sequence: TGTGCCAGCAGCGTGGGGACAGGGGCGAACACTGAAGCTTTCTTT. Complete variable domain (other parts from reference TRBV9 and TRBJ1-1): DSGVTQTPKHLITATGQRVTLRCSPRSGDLSVYWYQQSLDQGLQFLIQYYNGEERAKGNILERFSAQQFPDLHSELNLSSLELGDSALYFCASSVGTGANTEAFFGQGTRLTVV.

This rearrangement joins TRBV27 to TRBJ2-7; TRBD2 matches 7 bases. Germline loops: CDR1 MNHEY, CDR2 SMNVEV (reference sequence). The V segment lost 2 bases and the J segment 6 bases; nucleotides outside the gene matches: 10. The CDR3 extends over 15 amino acids. CDR3 loop: CASSLTLAGAAEQYF. CDR3 sequence (DNA): TGTGCCAGCAGTTTAACCTTGGCGGGAGCGGCCGAGCAGTACTTC.

This clone has only a few counts. The chain combines TRBV6-4 with TRBJ2-6; 9 bases fit TRBD2. CDR1 is MRHNA and CDR2 is SNTAGT in the germline V gene. The length of the CDR3 is 18 residues. The V segment lost 0 bases and the J segment 1 base; nucleotides outside the gene matches: 4. The CDR3, as DNA: TGTGCCAGCAGTGACTCGGCGGGAGGGATGTCTGGGGCCAACGTCCTGACTTTC. Translating gives CASSDSAGGMSGANVLTF.

This chain links TRBV7-9 with TRBJ2-7, with 8 bases fitting TRBD1. In germline, CDR1 is SEHNR, CDR2 FQNEAQ (reference sequence). After removal of 5 bases from V and 2 bases from J, the junction contained 14 bases not matched to a gene. CDR3 length: 17 residues. Here the CDR3 DNA reads TGTGCCAGCAGCCACAACCTAAAGACAGGGGATACCTACGAGCAGTACTTC. This gives the protein CASSHNLKTGDTYEQYF.

This chain links TRBV27 with TRBJ2-7; 10 bases fit TRBD2. CDR1 and CDR2 (germline): MNHEY, SMNVEV (reference sequence). Trimming took 7 bases from V and 6 from J; bases not matched to a gene: 9. CDR3 size: 14 residues. CDR3 sequence (DNA): TGTGCCAGCACCCCTAGCGGGAGTTGGTCCGAGCAGTACTTC. It codes for CASTPSGSWSEQYF.

This clone was seen just once. V is TRBV6-5 and J is TRBJ2-1; tentatively, D is TRBD2 (5 bases). Trimming removed 6 bases from V and 0 bases from J, with 12 bases in between. The CDR3 is made up of 15 amino acids. CDR1 is MNHEY, CDR2 SVGAGI, per germline. In DNA form, the CDR3 reads TGTGCCAGCAGCTCTACAGCGGACTCCTACAATGAGCAGTTCTTC. This translates into CASSSTADSYNEQFF.

This clone has just one count. The chain is built from TRBV19 and TRBJ1-5; perhaps TRBD1 as D (6 bases). Germline loops: CDR1 LNHDA, CDR2 SQIVND (reference sequence). V dropped 8 bases and J dropped 5 bases, with 7 bases sitting between them. The length of the CDR3 is 11 residues. Here the CDR3 reads CASGTYQPQHF. CDR3 sequence (DNA): TGTGCCAGTGGGACATATCAGCCCCAGCATTTT.

This clone has only one observation. This chain connects TRBV29-1 to TRBJ1-5; maybe TRBD1 (6 bases). Germline V CDR1 and CDR2: SQVTM, ANQGSEA. There are 13 residues in the CDR3. The V gene lost 0 bases and the J gene lost 5 bases, with 8 bases spanning the gap. The CDR3 sequence is CSVEEGADQPQHF. CDR3 in DNA: TGCAGCGTTGAAGAGGGGGCTGATCAGCCCCAGCATTTT.

This chain links TRBV27 with TRBJ2-1; 8 bases match TRBD2. The germline gives CDR1 MNHEY, CDR2 SMNVEV (reference sequence). The CDR3 totals 16 residues. Trimming cost V 7 bases and J 4 bases; bases outside gene matches: 12. In nucleotides, the CDR3 is TGTGCCAGCATTACTAGCGGACGTGGGCGTTACAATGAGCAGTTCTTC. Translated, it gives CASITSGRGRYNEQFF.

The chain couples TRBV27 to TRBJ2-1; 7 bases agree with TRBD1. The V and J ends lost 3 bases and 5 bases, in that order; junction bases with no gene match: 7. Germline V CDR1 and CDR2: MNHEY, SMNVEV (reference sequence). This CDR3 has 15 amino acids. CDR3: CASSFRRDSNNEQFF. In DNA form, the CDR3 reads TGTGCCAGCAGTTTCCGCCGGGACAGTAACAATGAGCAGTTCTTC.

V usage is TRBV28 and J usage is TRBJ2-7, with TRBD2 matching over 9 bases. The CDR3 consists of 16 residues. The J segment lost 2 bases and the V segment lost 5 bases, leaving 10 bases of the junction unmatched. CDR1 is MDHEN, CDR2 SYDVKM, per germline. The CDR3 DNA sequence: TGTGCCAGCAGTCTCCTAAAGCGGGAGGCCCCCTACGAGCAGTACTTC. Its translation: CASSLLKREAPYEQYF. Together with reference TRBV28 and TRBJ2-7, the CDR3 gives the full variable domain: DVKVTQSSRYLVKRTGEKVFLECVQDMDHENMFWYRQDPGLGLRLIYFSYDVKMKEKGDIPEGYSVSREKKERFSLILESASTNQTSMYLCASSLLKREAPYEQYFGPGTRLTVT.

J is TRBJ2-1 and V is TRBV5-8; TRBD1 matches at 7 bases. The germline V gene has CDR1 SGHTS and CDR2 YDEGEE. The CDR3 spans 16 residues. J lost 0 bases, V lost 7 bases, and 10 bases had no gene match. CDR3 coding DNA: TGTGCCAGCTGGGGACAGAGCCGAACCTCCTACAATGAGCAGTTCTTC. Encoded protein: CASWGQSRTSYNEQFF.

The chain employs TRBV5-4 and TRBJ2-1; a weak D match, TRBD2 (5 bases). In germline, CDR1 is SGHNT, CDR2 YYREEE (reference sequence). Trimming shortened V by 5 bases and J by 0 bases, and 12 bases separated the two germline ends. This CDR3 is built from 15 residues. The CDR3 DNA reads as TGTGCCAGCAGTGGAAGCGGACGCTCCTACAATGAGCAGTTCTTC. It yields the protein CASSGSGRSYNEQFF.

The chain combines TRBV29-1 with TRBJ2-5; the D gene is possibly TRBD2 (6 bases). This CDR3 has 13 amino acids. Trimming stripped 7 bases from V and 4 bases from J, with 16 bases between. CDR1 is SQVTM and CDR2 is ANQGSEA in the germline V gene. The CDR3 loop is CSAIGEELETQYF. For the CDR3, the DNA is TGCAGCGCTATAGGGGAGGAGCTAGAGACCCAGTACTTC.

The J gene is TRBJ2-1, the V gene TRBV4-1, with D possibly TRBD1 on 5 matching bases. Trimming removed 1 base at V and 6 bases at J, with 13 bases between. CDR3 length equals 15 residues. Germline V CDR1 and CDR2: MGHRA, YSYEKL. CDR3 amino acids: CASSQVIQGSNEQFF. The CDR3 nucleotides are TGCGCCAGCAGCCAAGTCATCCAGGGAAGCAATGAGCAGTTCTTC.

The chain combines TRBV7-9 with TRBJ1-6, with D possibly being TRBD1 (5 bases). The CDR3 totals 14 residues. V shed 6 bases and J shed 9 bases, with 15 bases lying between them. Germline loops: CDR1 SEHNR, CDR2 FQNEAQ (reference sequence). CDR3 nucleotides: TGTGCCAGCAGTTTGGGGGGGGGAAGTTCACCCCTCCACTTT. As protein: CASSLGGGSSPLHF.

This clone has a single count. The chain combines TRBV7-2 with TRBJ2-1, with 7 bases that match TRBD1. The CDR3 extends over 18 amino acids. Germline CDR1 reads SGHTA; CDR2 reads FQGNSA. V was clipped by 4 bases and J by 7 bases; unmatched bases: 19. The CDR3 DNA reads as TGTGCCAGCAGCTCAGGGGGTCAGGACGTGGGCTTTACAAATGAGCAGTTCTTC. Protein product: CASSSGGQDVGFTNEQFF.